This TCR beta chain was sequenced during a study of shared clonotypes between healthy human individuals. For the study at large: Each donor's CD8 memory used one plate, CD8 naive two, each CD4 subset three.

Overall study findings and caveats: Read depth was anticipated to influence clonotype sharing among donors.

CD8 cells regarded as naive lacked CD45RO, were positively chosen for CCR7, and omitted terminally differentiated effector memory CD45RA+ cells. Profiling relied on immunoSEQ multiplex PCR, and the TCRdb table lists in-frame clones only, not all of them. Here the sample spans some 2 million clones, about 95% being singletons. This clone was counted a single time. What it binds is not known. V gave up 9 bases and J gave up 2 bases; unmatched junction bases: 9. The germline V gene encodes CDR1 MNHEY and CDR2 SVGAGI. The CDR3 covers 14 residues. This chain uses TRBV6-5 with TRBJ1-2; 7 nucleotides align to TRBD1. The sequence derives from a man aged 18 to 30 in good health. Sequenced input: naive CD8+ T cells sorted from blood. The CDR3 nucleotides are TGTGCCAGGACAGGGAGGAGGCAAAACTATGGCTACACCTTC. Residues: CARTGRRQNYGYTF.